These 22 T cell receptor beta chains were sequenced from one sample in a study of spatial heterogeneity in lung cancer. Study-level points and caveats: In tumors, expanded intratumoral alpha and beta TCR counts tracked mutation counts.

Their specific antigens are unknown. Time point meaning: sample taken at primary tumor resection. MiXCR, run by TCRdb on the 5' RACE reads, gives a single entry per CDR3 protein. The sample records 11,000 to 15,000 distinct CDR3 sequences, 4.7% being singletons. Sequences were derived from lung tumor tissue, sampled at surgery. The receptors were gathered from a female donor with early-stage non-small cell lung cancer.

This clonotype was counted at least ten times. Since it is a stray read in a library aimed at alpha chains, this beta chain has a size that is not meaningful. The V gene is TRBV7-9, the J gene TRBJ1-2; unclear D gene. The CDR3 length is 14 residues. V lost 1 base and J lost 8, with 14 bases in between. Germline V gene lookup returns CDR1 SEHNR and CDR2 FQNEAQ (reference sequence). DNA for the CDR3: TGTGCCAGCAGCTTAGTAGTCACCTCTAACGGCTACACCTTC. It specifies CASSLVVTSNGYTF.

This clonotype has at least ten counts. For a library built for alpha chains, this beta chain is a stray read; little rests on its size. This chain connects TRBV24-1 to TRBJ2-2, with D uncertain. The CDR3 extends over 12 amino acids. Germline V gene sequence: CDR1 KGHDR, CDR2 SFDVKD. The V gene lost 6 bases and the J gene lost 8 bases, with 9 bases spanning the gap. The CDR3 region has the DNA TGTGCCACCAGTTCCTTGGGAGGGGAGCTGTTTTTT. Protein product: CATSSLGGELFF.

There are many counts of this clonotype. The library was prepared for alpha chains; this beta chain is a stray read, so its frequency means little. The rearrangement links TRBV29-1 to TRBJ2-5; the D call may be TRBD1 or TRBD2 (7 bases each). With 3 bases removed from V and 4 bases from J, the gap between germline ends came to 12 bases. This CDR3 is 13 amino acids long. Germline-derived CDR1 and CDR2 are SQVTM and ANQGSEA. For the CDR3, the DNA is TGCAGCGTTGACAGGGGGGGCAGAGAGACCCAGTACTTC. This encodes CSVDRGGRETQYF.

There are many counts of this clonotype. For a library built for alpha chains, this beta chain is a stray read; little rests on its size. This chain links TRBV6-1 with TRBJ2-2; D is possibly TRBD2 (5 bases). V lost 6 bases and J lost 2, with 10 bases in between. The CDR3 totals 14 residues. The germline gives CDR1 MNHNS, CDR2 SASEGT. This chain's CDR3 is CASSLLGNTGELFF. CDR3 nucleotides: TGTGCCAGCAGCCTACTAGGAAACACCGGGGAGCTGTTTTTT.

This clonotype was seen at least ten times. Found in a library prepared for alpha chains, this beta chain is an off-target read, and its abundance has little meaning. The chain carries TRBV30 and TRBJ1-1; weak D call: TRBD1 (6 bases). The germline V gene encodes CDR1 GTSNPN and CDR2 SVGIG (reference sequence). Deletions cut 5 bases from V and 2 bases from J, with 15 bases between. The CDR3 has 14 amino acids. The CDR3 sequence: CAWAPGGPNTEAFF. In DNA, the CDR3 is TGTGCCTGGGCGCCGGGGGGGCCAAACACTGAAGCTTTCTTT.

This clonotype was counted ten times or more. This beta chain appears as a stray read in a library generated for alpha chains; its size is not informative. The chain couples TRBV7-9 to TRBJ1-6, with a possible D match to TRBD1 (6 bases). The V end lost 6 bases, the J end lost 6 bases, and 21 bases lay between the germline ends. This CDR3 comprises 17 residues. CDR1 and CDR2 from the germline V gene are SEHNR and FQNEAQ (reference sequence). The CDR3 sequence: CASRHHIWGRGNSPLHF. The CDR3 nucleotides read TGTGCCAGCAGACATCACATCTGGGGGCGAGGTAATTCACCCCTCCACTTT.

This clonotype is categorized as medium-sized. This beta chain turned up in a library designed for alpha chains; as an off-target read, its abundance says little. This chain uses TRBV7-9 with TRBJ2-3, with TRBD2 matching over 7 bases. The J segment lost 3 bases and the V segment lost 4 bases, leaving 4 bases of the junction unmatched. The V gene's germline CDR1 is SEHNR and CDR2 FQNEAQ (reference sequence). The CDR3 loop spans 14 amino acids. For the CDR3, the DNA is TGTGCCAGCAGCTCGCCGCGGGGGACAGATACGCAGTATTTT. Encoded protein: CASSSPRGTDTQYF.

This clonotype was observed many times. This beta chain is an off-target read within a library intended for alpha chains, so its frequency means little. V and J are TRBV7-9 and TRBJ2-7; D ambiguous. This CDR3 is 13 amino acids long. Germline V gives CDR1 SEHNR, CDR2 FQNEAQ (reference sequence). Trimming cost V 1 base and J 7 bases, with 11 bases left between them. The CDR3 is CASSLGRTGEQYF. CDR3 DNA: TGTGCCAGCAGCTTAGGCCGAACCGGGGAGCAGTACTTC.

This clonotype was observed at least ten times. The library was prepared for alpha chains; this beta chain is a stray read, so its frequency means little. The chain employs TRBV11-1 and TRBJ1-5; D gene uncertain. The CDR3 has 15 amino acids. V lost 5 bases, J lost 0 bases, and 11 bases lay in between. Germline V gene data show CDR1 as SGHAT and CDR2 as FQDESV (reference sequence). CDR3: CASSQRRFSNQPQHF. The DNA of the CDR3 is TGTGCCAGCAGCCAACGGAGGTTTAGCAATCAGCCCCAGCATTTT.

This clonotype has ten or more counts. The size of this beta chain means little, since it is a stray read in a library made for alpha chains. The genes are TRBV9 and TRBJ2-5; the D is unclear. Trimming shortened V by 4 bases and J by 5 bases, and 15 bases separated the two germline ends. The CDR3 runs to 14 residues. The germline V gene encodes CDR1 SGDLS and CDR2 YYNGEE. CDR3 in amino acids: CASSSRRTSETQYF. The CDR3 DNA is TGTGCCAGCAGCTCCCGGAGAACGTCGGAGACCCAGTACTTC.

About this clonotype itself: Since it is a stray read in a library aimed at alpha chains, this beta chain has a size that is not meaningful. The chain carries TRBV25-1 and TRBJ2-5, with TRBD2 matching over 13 bases. Germline trimming cut 3 bases from V and 1 base from J; bases unmatched to any gene: 5. The germline V gene has CDR1 MGHDK and CDR2 SYGVNS. The CDR3 totals 17 residues. CDR3 in DNA: TGTGCCAGCAGTGACGAAGGGACTAGCGGGGCCCAAGAGACCCAGTACTTC. This gives the protein CASSDEGTSGAQETQYF.

On this clonotype: This beta chain came through as a stray read in a library set up for alpha chains, and its size says little. V is TRBV7-2 and J is TRBJ2-3; D is unresolved. The CDR3 loop spans 11 amino acids. Germline assignment: CDR1 SGHTA and CDR2 FQGNSA. The V end lost 4 bases, the J end lost 9 bases, and 8 bases lay between the germline ends. The CDR3 sequence is CASSSYDTQYF. Here the CDR3 DNA reads TGTGCCAGCAGCTCGTACGACACGCAGTATTTT.

By share, this clonotype ranks as medium-sized. This beta chain slipped into a library made for alpha chains as a stray read, so its size is not meaningful. The J gene is TRBJ1-1, the V gene TRBV7-6; D is possibly TRBD1 (5 bases). V lost 3 bases and J lost 10, with 18 bases in between. The CDR3 runs 14 residues. In germline, CDR1 is SGHVS, CDR2 FNYEAQ. CDR3 region: CASSLNLRAGGAFF. In DNA form, the CDR3 reads TGTGCCAGCAGCTTGAATTTAAGGGCGGGGGGAGCTTTCTTT. Drawing the rest from reference TRBV7-6 and TRBJ1-1, the complete variable domain is GAGVSQSPRYKVTKRGQDVALRCDPISGHVSLYWYRQALGQGPEFLTYFNYEAQQDKSGLPNDRFSAERPEGSISTLTIQRTEQRDSAMYRCASSLNLRAGGAFFGQGTRLTVV.

This clonotype was seen ten or more times. This beta chain represents an off-target read in a library built for alpha chains; its size is of limited meaning. The gene calls are TRBV10-3 and TRBJ2-7; tentative D call: TRBD2 (5 bases). The germline CDR1 and CDR2 sequences are ENHRY and SYGVKD. The length of the CDR3 is 14 residues. Deletions cut 8 bases from V and 3 bases from J, with 17 bases between. The CDR3 DNA reads TGTGCCATCGCGCGGGCCCAAAGTAGCTACGAGCAGTACTTC. Amino acids: CAIARAQSSYEQYF.

This clonotype was recorded many times. Little can be read into the size of this beta chain, an off-target read in a library designed for alpha chains. V and J are TRBV5-1 and TRBJ2-2, with D perhaps given as TRBD1 or TRBD2 (5 bases each). The CDR3 runs 14 residues. The germline V gene has CDR1 SGHRS and CDR2 YFSETQ. Trimming took 0 bases from V and 4 from J, leaving 7 bases between them. In DNA, the CDR3 is TGCGCCAGCAGCTTGGCAGGGACCACCGGGGAGCTGTTTTTT. It yields the protein CASSLAGTTGELFF.

Comments on this clonotype: For a library built for alpha chains, this beta chain is a stray read; little rests on its size. This chain joins TRBV29-1 and TRBJ1-3; D is unclear. V was cut by 4 bases and J by 2 bases, with 9 bases left in between. The CDR3 length is 13 residues. CDR1 and CDR2 from the germline V gene are SQVTM and ANQGSEA. The CDR3, as DNA: TGCAGCGTTGGTGGTGGAGCTGGAAACACCATATATTTT. Its translation is CSVGGGAGNTIYF. Variable domain in full (rest from reference TRBV29-1 and TRBJ1-3): SAVISQKPSRDICQRGTSLTIQCQVDSQVTMMFWYRQQPGQSLTLIATANQGSEATYESGFVIDKFPISRPNLTFSTLTVSNMSPEDSSIYLCSVGGGAGNTIYFGEGSWLTVV.

About this clonotype: The library was built for alpha chains, so this beta chain is an off-target read and its size means little. This rearrangement joins TRBV19 to TRBJ2-2, with a tentative D call TRBD2 (6 bases). Trimming shortened V by 2 bases and J by 7 bases, and 8 bases separated the two germline ends. Germline V gives CDR1 LNHDA, CDR2 SQIVND (reference sequence). This CDR3 region has 13 residues. The CDR3 loop reads CASSISSVGELFF. For the CDR3, the DNA is TGTGCCAGTAGTATATCTAGCGTCGGGGAGCTGTTTTTT.

This clonotype was seen repeatedly, ten times or more. The library was prepared for alpha chains; this beta chain is a stray read, so its frequency means little. This chain joins TRBV7-9 and TRBJ1-6; no clear D. This CDR3 has 12 amino acids. Germline CDR1 is SEHNR and CDR2 is FQNEAQ (reference sequence). The ends were cut back, 1 base at V and 10 bases at J, with 5 bases in the middle. CDR3 sequence (DNA): TGTGCCAGCAGCTTAGGGGAGTCACCCCTCCACTTT. Encoded protein: CASSLGESPLHF.

This clonotype was observed at least ten times. Little can be read into the size of this beta chain, an off-target read in a library designed for alpha chains. The chain combines TRBV12-3 or TRBV12-4 with TRBJ2-6, with D possibly being TRBD2 (6 bases). V lost 5 bases, J lost 4 bases, and 18 bases lay in between. This CDR3 has 17 residues. This CDR3 reads CASSGGMVFSGANVLTF. CDR3 DNA sequence: TGTGCCAGCAGTGGAGGGATGGTGTTTTCCGGGGCCAACGTCCTGACTTTC.

By share, this clonotype counts as medium-sized. This beta chain lies outside the target of a library built for alpha chains; its clone size means little. The chain has TRBV4-2 and TRBJ2-3, with 7 bases lining up with TRBD2. The CDR3 is 15 residues long. In germline, CDR1 is LGHNA, CDR2 YNFKEQ. Trimming cost V 5 bases and J 5 bases; bases outside gene matches: 10. CDR3 sequence (DNA): TGTGCCAGCAGCGTGCGGGGGAGCCAGGGAGATACGCAGTATTTT. It codes for CASSVRGSQGDTQYF.

This clonotype was detected ten times or more. Being off target in a library aimed at alpha chains, this beta chain has a size of little meaning. This chain joins TRBV5-1 and TRBJ1-4; tentative D call: TRBD1 (6 bases). Per germline, CDR1 SGHRS and CDR2 YFSETQ. The length of the CDR3 is 16 residues. V was clipped by 0 bases and J by 8 bases, with 17 bases between them. The CDR3 DNA sequence: TGCGCCAGCAGCTTGGGGACAGCAACCCTCAAGGAAAAACTGTTTTTT. Amino acids: CASSLGTATLKEKLFF.

The sample holds many counts of this clonotype. This beta chain is off target for a library built for alpha chains, so its abundance means little. V and J are TRBV27 and TRBJ1-5; D is undetermined. Germline CDR1 and CDR2: MNHEY and SMNVEV (reference sequence). V shed 2 bases and J shed 7 bases, with 15 bases lying between them. This CDR3 contains 15 residues. CDR3 in amino acids: CASSLGVGSLQPQHF. The CDR3 coding sequence is TGTGCCAGCAGTTTAGGGGTAGGTTCTTTGCAGCCCCAGCATTTT.